There are a few counts of the clone carrying this T cell receptor beta chain. What it binds is not known. The data were obtained in a study of cytomegalovirus exposure and HLA in healthy donors. Overall study findings and caveats: Later examination showed HLA-associated TCR beta chains had greater clonal expansion than equally common others. Confirmation was obtained in vitro that three CMV-associated chains are specific for CMV antigens. The authors enumerated around 150 TCR beta chains as linked to cytomegalovirus.

Germline CDR1 reads GTSNPN; CDR2 reads SVGIG (reference sequence). The CDR3 length is 17 residues. Deletions cut 5 bases from V and 0 bases from J, with 20 bases between. Use of 60 Vbeta and 13 Jbeta primers characterized the PCR. Only in-frame clones appear in the TCRdb table, and some are missing; sequencing was by immunoSEQ multiplex PCR. The data show around 79,000 clones, 73% seen once. The sequencing sample was made of PBMCs. The chain joins TRBV30 to TRBJ1-5, with D maybe TRBD1 (6 bases). The source of this sequence is a woman aged 40 to 50 in good health and CMV-seropositive. The CDR3 loop reads CAWCPGGRTVSNQPQHF. The CDR3 region has the DNA TGTGCCTGGTGTCCGGGGGGCAGGACCGTTAGCAATCAGCCCCAGCATTTT.